A selection of T cell receptor beta chains follows, all from one sample in a study of CD8+ T cells in alopecia areata. The assay was immunoSEQ multiplex PCR, and TCRdb's table has in-frame clones only and misses some. Among about 190,000 clones listed, roughly 64% were seen once. This specimen consisted of CD4+ T cells sorted from blood, obtained at week 4, from a patient treated with tofacitinib. These receptor sequences come from a human donor with alopecia areata. Both conserved end residues are part of each CDR3. A D gene is named only where the DNA matches it firmly. Not all rows give a size; the values are once, few, many and, for expanded clones, a class.

TRBV5-1,.,TRBD1,TRBJ2-5,TGCGCCAGCAGCTCGCTAGGGACAGGGGGAAAGACCCAGTACTTC,CASSSLGTGGKTQYF
TRBV28,few,TRBD1,TRBJ2-7,TGTGCCAGCAGCGCCATCGGACAGGACGGCTTCCTCGAGCAGTACTTC,CASSAIGQDGFLEQYF
TRBV20-1,few,.,TRBJ1-1,TGCAGTGCTACGGGTATTACTGAAGCTTTCTTT,CSATGITEAFF
TRBV4-1,few,.,TRBJ2-3,TGCGCCAGCAGCCACCCCATACGCTCCCCAGGGCCTAGCACAGATACGCAGTATTTT,CASSHPIRSPGPSTDTQYF
TRBV25-1,.,TRBD2,TRBJ2-1,TGTGCCAGCAGTGTAGCGGGGGTAAGAGACAATGAGCAGTTCTTC,CASSVAGVRDNEQFF
TRBV11-2,.,.,TRBJ2-5,TGTGCCAGCAGCTCGGGACCAAGACAAGAGACCCAGTACTTC,CASSSGPRQETQYF
TRBV5-1,few,.,TRBJ2-5,TGCGCCAGCAGCTTGGGGTCCGGTGCCCAGTACTTC,CASSLGSGAQYF
TRBV29-1,.,.,TRBJ1-2,TGCAGCGTTGAAGAGGGGTATGGCTACACCTTC,CSVEEGYGYTF
TRBV19,few,.,TRBJ1-3,TGTGCCAGTAGTACAGGGGAATATGGAAACACCATATATTTT,CASSTGEYGNTIYF
TRBV4-2,.,TRBD2,TRBJ2-3,TGTGCCAGCAGCCAAGATACTAGCGGGAGTCCCCGGGACGCGTATTTT,CASSQDTSGSPRDAYF
TRBV4-1,.,.,TRBJ1-2,TGCGCCAGCAGCCAAGGGAACAGGGCCGGCCCTATCGATGGCTACACCTTC,CASSQGNRAGPIDGYTF
TRBV5-1,.,TRBD1,TRBJ1-1,TGCGCCAGCCGGACAGGTCTAATGGGAAACACTGAAGCTTTCTTT,CASRTGLMGNTEAFF
TRBV2,few,.,TRBJ2-7,TGTGCCATCGAGCCGCGGGACGACTCCTACGAGCAGTACTTC,CAIEPRDDSYEQYF
TRBV11-2,.,.,TRBJ2-6,TGTGCCAGCAGGGACAGCTCTGGGGCCAACGTCCTGACTTTC,CASRDSSGANVLTF
TRBV2,once,.,TRBJ2-7,TGTGCCAGCAGCGGCGCGGCGGGCGAGCAGTACTTC,CASSGAAGEQYF
TRBV7-2,.,.,TRBJ2-4,TGTGCCAGCACCCGAAGGGGGGTCGCCAAAAACATTCAGTACTTC,CASTRRGVAKNIQYF
TRBV30,.,.,TRBJ1-4,TGTGCCTGGAGTTATGGGGTGGGTGCGAATGAAAAACTGTTTTTT,CAWSYGVGANEKLFF
TRBV29-1,few,.,TRBJ1-2,TGCAGCGTCAAACCGGGGAATAACTATGGCTACACCTTC,CSVKPGNNYGYTF
TRBV11-1,.,.,TRBJ2-3,TGTGCCAGCAGCTTGGGAGCGGTCAATACGCAGTATTTT,CASSLGAVNTQYF
TRBV30,few,.,TRBJ1-5,TGTGCCTGGAGCGATTCTGTGAGTCAGCCCCAGCATTTT,CAWSDSVSQPQHF
TRBV10-3,.,TRBD1,TRBJ1-2,TGTGCCATCAAGGGACAGGGGGTTGGTGGCTACACCTTC,CAIKGQGVGGYTF
TRBV5-1,.,TRBD1,TRBJ2-7,TGCGCCAGCAGCATGGGACAGGGTTTCAGCGAGCAGTACTTC,CASSMGQGFSEQYF
TRBV29-1,once,TRBD1,TRBJ1-2,TGCAGCGTCGGGACAGGTCCAGGATATGGCTACACCTTC,CSVGTGPGYGYTF
TRBV29-1,.,TRBD1,TRBJ2-5,TGCAGCGCTTTCTTGGACAGGGGGCGAAAAGAGACCCAGTACTTC,CSAFLDRGRKETQYF
TRBV10-1,.,.,TRBJ1-1,TGCGCCAGCAGTGATGAGAAGAACACTGAAGCTTTCTTT,CASSDEKNTEAFF
TRBV19,.,.,TRBJ1-2,TGTGCCAGTAGTATACGAGGGTACGGCTACACCTTC,CASSIRGYGYTF
TRBV20-1,.,.,TRBJ2-7,TGCAGTGCCGCCGGGCCGAGTGAGCAGTACTTC,CSAAGPSEQYF
TRBV4-1,.,.,TRBJ2-3,TGCGCCAGCAGCCCGGTCAGCACAGATACGCAGTATTTT,CASSPVSTDTQYF
TRBV29-1,.,TRBD1,TRBJ2-3,TGCAGCGCCCGTGCCGGGACAGGGACAGATACGCAGTATTTT,CSARAGTGTDTQYF
TRBV30,.,.,TRBJ1-1,TGTGCCTGGAGTGTAAGCAGGAACACTGAAGCTTTCTTT,CAWSVSRNTEAFF
TRBV7-2,few,.,TRBJ2-1,TGTGCCAGCAGCTCCCTAACGGCTGGTGAGCAGTTCTTC,CASSSLTAGEQFF
TRBV29-1,few,.,TRBJ1-1,TGCAGCGTTGCCCCTTCGAAGAACACTGAAGCTTTCTTT,CSVAPSKNTEAFF
TRBV29-1,.,.,TRBJ1-1,TGCAGCGTTGGTATTTGGGCTGAAGCTTTCTTT,CSVGIWAEAFF
TRBV30,.,TRBD1,TRBJ2-7,TGTGCCTGGAGTGTACAGGGGGCGTACTACGAGCAGTACTTC,CAWSVQGAYYEQYF
TRBV29-1,.,.,TRBJ2-7,TGCAGCGTTGCCGGTTCCTACGAGCAGTACTTC,CSVAGSYEQYF
TRBV5-1,.,.,TRBJ1-2,TGCGCCAGCGGGCAGGGGCCTACACATAACTATGGCTACACCTTC,CASGQGPTHNYGYTF
TRBV5-1,few,.,TRBJ2-5,TGCGCCAGCCGGAACGAAGAGACCCAGTACTTC,CASRNEETQYF
TRBV7-8,.,.,TRBJ2-3,TGTGCCAGCAGCTCGGGGGCGAACACAGATACGCAGTATTTT,CASSSGANTDTQYF
TRBV9,few,TRBD2,TRBJ2-3,TGTGCCAGCACCCGCGCGGGGGGCACAGATACGCAGTATTTT,CASTRAGGTDTQYF
TRBV11-2,.,.,TRBJ2-5,TGTGCCAGCAGCTCCAACCTCGGGACTGGAGAGACCCAGTACTTC,CASSSNLGTGETQYF
TRBV20-1,.,.,TRBJ1-2,TGCAGTGGGAGTCGGGGCTACACCTTC,CSGSRGYTF
TRBV19,.,TRBD2,TRBJ2-3,TGTGCCACCCTAGCGGGGGGATCCGCAGATACGCAGTATTTT,CATLAGGSADTQYF
TRBV9,few,.,TRBJ1-2,TGTGCCAGCAGCGTAGAGGGCAAGCCCCTTTATGGCTACACCTTC,CASSVEGKPLYGYTF
TRBV5-1,.,.,TRBJ1-5,TGCGCCAGCAGCTTGTGGGGGGCGGAACAGCCCCAGCATTTT,CASSLWGAEQPQHF
TRBV7-2,few,TRBD2,TRBJ2-7,TGTGCCAGCAGCTTCCGAACTAGCGGGGGGTATAGTTACGAGCAGTACTTC,CASSFRTSGGYSYEQYF
TRBV29-1,.,.,TRBJ2-3,TGCAGCGTTGGGATCTCCGCCACAGATACGCAGTATTTT,CSVGISATDTQYF
TRBV5-1,.,.,TRBJ2-1,TGCGCCAGCAGCTCGGACTCAGTCTACAATGAGCAGTTCTTC,CASSSDSVYNEQFF
TRBV29-1,.,.,TRBJ2-1,TGCAGCGTCGAACATACTATGGGGGGCCATGAGCAGTTCTTC,CSVEHTMGGHEQFF
TRBV30,.,TRBD2,TRBJ2-1,TGTGCCTGGGACGGGGGGGCCGATGAGCAGTTCTTC,CAWDGGADEQFF
TRBV19,few,.,TRBJ1-2,TGTGCCAGTAGTATGTGGGGGAGCGATGGCTACACCTTC,CASSMWGSDGYTF
TRBV29-1,.,TRBD2,TRBJ2-3,TGCAGCGTTGCGAGACTAGCGGGGGGGACAGATACGCAGTATTTT,CSVARLAGGTDTQYF
TRBV30,.,.,TRBJ1-1,TGTGCCTGGAGTAGGGTGAACACTGAAGCTTTCTTT,CAWSRVNTEAFF
TRBV4-1,once,.,TRBJ2-1,TGCGCCAGCAGCCAAGGCAGGGCCAATGAGCAGTTCTTC,CASSQGRANEQFF
TRBV6-5,.,.,TRBJ1-2,TGTGCCAGCAGCTACGGGGCCAGGGGATATGGCTACACCTTC,CASSYGARGYGYTF
TRBV7-2,.,.,TRBJ1-1,TGTGCCAGCAGCTTGACGGTGATGAACACTGAAGCTTTCTTT,CASSLTVMNTEAFF
TRBV29-1,.,.,TRBJ2-1,TGCAGCGTTGAACTAGCTCTCAACAATGAGCAGTTCTTC,CSVELALNNEQFF
TRBV29-1,.,.,TRBJ2-3,TGCAGCGTTGCAGGGGCCGGGGCCGCGGATACGCAGTATTTT,CSVAGAGAADTQYF